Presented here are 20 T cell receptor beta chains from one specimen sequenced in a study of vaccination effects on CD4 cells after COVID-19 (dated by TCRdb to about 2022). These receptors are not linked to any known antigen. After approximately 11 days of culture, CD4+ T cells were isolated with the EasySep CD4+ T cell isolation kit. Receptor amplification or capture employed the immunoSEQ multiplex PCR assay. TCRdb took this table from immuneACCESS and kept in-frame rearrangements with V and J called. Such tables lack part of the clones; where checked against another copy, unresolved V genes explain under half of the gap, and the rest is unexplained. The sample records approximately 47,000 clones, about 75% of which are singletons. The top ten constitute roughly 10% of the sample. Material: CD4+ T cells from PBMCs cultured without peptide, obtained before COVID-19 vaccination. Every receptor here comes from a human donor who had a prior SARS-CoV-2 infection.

DNA for the CDR3: TGTGCCAGCAGTGACCCTCGGCGGATGAACACTGAAGCTTTCTTT. Translation gives CASSDPRRMNTEAFF. J is TRBJ1-1 and V is TRBV25-1; D is ambiguous. CDR3 length: 15 amino acids. Trimming stripped 3 bases from V and 0 bases from J, with 11 bases between. Germline V CDR1 and CDR2: MGHDK, SYGVNS.

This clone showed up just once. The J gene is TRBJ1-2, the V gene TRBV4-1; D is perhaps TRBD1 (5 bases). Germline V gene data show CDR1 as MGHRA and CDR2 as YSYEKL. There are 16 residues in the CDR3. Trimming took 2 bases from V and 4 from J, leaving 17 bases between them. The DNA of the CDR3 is TGCGCCAGCAGCCAAATCCTTCGACAGCGCCCCTATGGCTACACCTTC. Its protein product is CASSQILRQRPYGYTF.

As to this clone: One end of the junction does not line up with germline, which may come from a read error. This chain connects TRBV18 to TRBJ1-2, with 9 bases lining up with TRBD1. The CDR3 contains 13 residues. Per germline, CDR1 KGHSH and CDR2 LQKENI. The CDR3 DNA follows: TGTGCCAGCTCCCCACAGGGGGCGAAGGGCTACACCTTC. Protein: CASSPQGAKGYTF.

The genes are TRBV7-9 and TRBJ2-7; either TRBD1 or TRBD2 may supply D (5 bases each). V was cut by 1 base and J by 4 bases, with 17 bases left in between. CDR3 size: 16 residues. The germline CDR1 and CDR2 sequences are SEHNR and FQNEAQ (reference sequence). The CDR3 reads CASSLDGAGGGYEQYF. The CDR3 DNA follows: TGTGCCAGCAGCTTAGACGGGGCAGGTGGGGGTTACGAGCAGTACTTC.

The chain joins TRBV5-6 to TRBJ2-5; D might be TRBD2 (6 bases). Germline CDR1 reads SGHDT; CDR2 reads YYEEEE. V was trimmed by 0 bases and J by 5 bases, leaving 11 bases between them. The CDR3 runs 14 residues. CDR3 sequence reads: CASSLAGGLETQYF. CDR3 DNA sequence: TGTGCCAGCAGCTTGGCTGGAGGGTTGGAGACCCAGTACTTC.

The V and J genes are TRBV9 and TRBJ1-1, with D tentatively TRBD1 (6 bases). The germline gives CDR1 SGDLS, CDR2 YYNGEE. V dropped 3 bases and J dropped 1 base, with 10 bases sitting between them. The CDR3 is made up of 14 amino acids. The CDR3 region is CASSASQGNTEAFF. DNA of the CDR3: TGTGCCAGCAGCGCGTCACAGGGGAACACTGAAGCTTTCTTT.

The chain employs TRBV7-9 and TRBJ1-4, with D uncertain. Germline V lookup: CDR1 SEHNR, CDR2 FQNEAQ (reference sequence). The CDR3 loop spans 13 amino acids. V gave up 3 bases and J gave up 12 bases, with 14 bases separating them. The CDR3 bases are TGTGCCAGCAGCTTGTCTGGGGTACCGGAACTGTTTTTT. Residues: CASSLSGVPELFF.

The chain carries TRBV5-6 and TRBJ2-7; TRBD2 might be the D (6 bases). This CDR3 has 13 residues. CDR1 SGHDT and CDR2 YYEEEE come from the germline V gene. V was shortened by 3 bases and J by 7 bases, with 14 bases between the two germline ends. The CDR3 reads CASSYPGAREQYF. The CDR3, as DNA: TGTGCCAGCAGCTACCCGGGAGCCCGTGAGCAGTACTTC. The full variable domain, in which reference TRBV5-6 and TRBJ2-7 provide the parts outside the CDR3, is DAGVTQSPTHLIKTRGQQVTLRCSPKSGHDTVSWYQQALGQGPQFIFQYYEEEERQRGNFPDRFSGHQFPNYSSELNVNALLLGDSALYLCASSYPGAREQYFGPGTRLTVT.

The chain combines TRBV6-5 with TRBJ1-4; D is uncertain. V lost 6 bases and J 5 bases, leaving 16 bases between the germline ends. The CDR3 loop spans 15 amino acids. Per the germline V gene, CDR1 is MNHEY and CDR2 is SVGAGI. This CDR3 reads CASSGSPGENEKLFF. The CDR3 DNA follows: TGTGCCAGCAGCGGAAGTCCTGGGGAAAATGAAAAACTGTTTTTT.

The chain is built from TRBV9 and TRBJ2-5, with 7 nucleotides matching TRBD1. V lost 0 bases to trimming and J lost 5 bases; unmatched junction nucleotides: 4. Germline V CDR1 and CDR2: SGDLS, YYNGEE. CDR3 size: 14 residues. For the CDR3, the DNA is TGTGCCAGCAGCGTAGCGGCAGGGGGTGAGACCCAGTACTTC. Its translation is CASSVAAGGETQYF.

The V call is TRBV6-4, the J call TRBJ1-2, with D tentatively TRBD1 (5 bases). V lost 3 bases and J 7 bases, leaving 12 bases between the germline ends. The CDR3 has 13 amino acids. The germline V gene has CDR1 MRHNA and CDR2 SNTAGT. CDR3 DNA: TGTGCCAGCAGTGAAATTGGGGGAGGTGGCTACACCTTC. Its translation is CASSEIGGGGYTF.

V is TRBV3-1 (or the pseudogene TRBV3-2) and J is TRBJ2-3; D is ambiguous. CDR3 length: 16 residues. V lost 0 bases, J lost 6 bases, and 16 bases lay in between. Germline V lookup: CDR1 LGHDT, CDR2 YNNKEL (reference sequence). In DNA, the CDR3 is TGTGCCAGCAGCCAAGATCGAGCGCACCTAGGCGATACGCAGTATTTT. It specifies CASSQDRAHLGDTQYF.

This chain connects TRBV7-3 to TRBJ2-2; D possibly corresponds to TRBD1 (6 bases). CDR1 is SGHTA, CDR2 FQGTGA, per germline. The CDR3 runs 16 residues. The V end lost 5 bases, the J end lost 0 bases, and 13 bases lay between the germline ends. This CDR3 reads CASSADSPANTGELFF. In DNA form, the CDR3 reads TGTGCCAGCAGCGCGGACAGCCCCGCGAACACCGGGGAGCTGTTTTTT.

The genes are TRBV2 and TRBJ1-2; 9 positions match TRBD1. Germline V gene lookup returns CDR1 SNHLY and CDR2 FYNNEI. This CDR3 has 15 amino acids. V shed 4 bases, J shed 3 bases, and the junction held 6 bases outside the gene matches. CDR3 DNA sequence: TGTGCCAGCAGTGCAGTATGGACAGGGGACTATGGCTACACCTTC. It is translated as CASSAVWTGDYGYTF. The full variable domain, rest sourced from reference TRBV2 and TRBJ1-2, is EPEVTQTPSHQVTQMGQEVILRCVPISNHLYFYWYRQILGQKVEFLVSFYNNEISEKSEIFDDQFSVERPDGSNFTLKIRSTKLEDSAMYFCASSAVWTGDYGYTFGSGTRLTVV.

CDR3 residues: CASSPPAGMNTEAFF. The CDR3, as DNA: TGTGCCAGCAGTCCCCCGGCAGGCATGAACACTGAAGCTTTCTTT. The chain couples TRBV6-2 or TRBV6-3 to TRBJ1-1; D remains ambiguous. Trimming left V 5 bases short and J 0 bases short, with 13 bases between. The CDR3 is made up of 15 amino acids. From germline, CDR1 is MNHEY and CDR2 SVGEGT.

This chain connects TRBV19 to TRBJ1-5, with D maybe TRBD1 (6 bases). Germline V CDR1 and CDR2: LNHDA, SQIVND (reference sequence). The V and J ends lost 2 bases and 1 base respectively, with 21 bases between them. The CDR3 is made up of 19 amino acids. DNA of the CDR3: TGTGCCAGTAGTATACGTCGGACAGAGGTTAAGGGAAGCAATCAGCCCCAGCATTTT. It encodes CASSIRRTEVKGSNQPQHF.

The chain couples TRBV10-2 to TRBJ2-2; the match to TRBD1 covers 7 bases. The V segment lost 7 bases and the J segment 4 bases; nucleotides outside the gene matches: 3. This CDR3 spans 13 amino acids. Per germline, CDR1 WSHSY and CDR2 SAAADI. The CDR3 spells CASIDRATGELFF. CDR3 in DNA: TGCGCCAGCATAGACAGGGCCACCGGGGAGCTGTTTTTT.

The CDR3: CASSGPGRQDTQYF. CDR3 in DNA: TGTGCCAGCAGCGGACCAGGACGCCAAGATACGCAGTATTTT. The rearrangement links TRBV6-5 to TRBJ2-3; D is unresolved. There are 14 residues in the CDR3. Germline V gene lookup returns CDR1 MNHEY and CDR2 SVGAGI. The V end lost 6 bases, the J end lost 5 bases, and 15 bases lay between the germline ends.

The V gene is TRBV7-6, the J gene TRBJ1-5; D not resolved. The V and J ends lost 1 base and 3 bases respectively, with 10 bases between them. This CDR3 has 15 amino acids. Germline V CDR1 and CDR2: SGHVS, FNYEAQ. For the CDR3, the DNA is TGTGCCAGCAGCTTAGACTTAGGTTTCAATCAGCCCCAGCATTTT. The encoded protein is CASSLDLGFNQPQHF.

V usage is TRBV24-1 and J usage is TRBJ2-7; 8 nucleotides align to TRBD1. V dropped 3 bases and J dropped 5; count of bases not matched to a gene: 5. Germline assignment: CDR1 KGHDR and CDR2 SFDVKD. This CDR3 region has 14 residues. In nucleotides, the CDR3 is TGTGCCACCAGTGATATAGACAGGGGTCACGAGCAGTACTTC. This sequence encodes CATSDIDRGHEQYF.